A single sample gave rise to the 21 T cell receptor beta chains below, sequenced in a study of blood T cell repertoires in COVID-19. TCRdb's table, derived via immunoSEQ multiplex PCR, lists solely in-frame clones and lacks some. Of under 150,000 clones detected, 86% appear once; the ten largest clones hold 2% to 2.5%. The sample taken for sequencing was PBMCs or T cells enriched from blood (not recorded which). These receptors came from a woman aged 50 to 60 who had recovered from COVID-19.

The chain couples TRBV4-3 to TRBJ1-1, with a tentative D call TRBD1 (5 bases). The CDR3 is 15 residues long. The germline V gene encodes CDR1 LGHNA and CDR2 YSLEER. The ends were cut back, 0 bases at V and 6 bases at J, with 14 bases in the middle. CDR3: CASSQDGWRGAEAFF. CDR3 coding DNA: TGCGCCAGCAGCCAAGATGGTTGGCGGGGGGCTGAAGCTTTCTTT.

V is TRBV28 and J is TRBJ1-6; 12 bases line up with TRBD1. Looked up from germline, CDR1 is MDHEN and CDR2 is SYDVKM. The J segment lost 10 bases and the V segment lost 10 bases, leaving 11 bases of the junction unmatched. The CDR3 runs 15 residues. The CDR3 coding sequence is TGTGCCACCGCCGGGACAGGGGGCTTCGGATCACCCCTCCACTTT. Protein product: CATAGTGGFGSPLHF.

The CDR3 loop is CASSIWQGNQPQHF. The CDR3 bases are TGTGCCAGTAGTATTTGGCAGGGCAATCAGCCCCAGCATTTT. J is TRBJ1-5 and V is TRBV19; D is undetermined. CDR1 and CDR2 (germline): LNHDA, SQIVND (reference sequence). The length of the CDR3 is 14 residues. Between the trimmed V and J ends, which lost 3 bases and 2 bases, there was a span of 8 bases. The variable domain in full, with the rest retrieved from reference TRBV19 and TRBJ1-5, is DGGITQSPKYLFRKEGQNVTLSCEQNLNHDAMYWYRQDPGQGLRLIYYSQIVNDFQKGDIAEGYSVSREKKESFPLTVTSAQKNPTAFYLCASSIWQGNQPQHFGDGTRLSIL.

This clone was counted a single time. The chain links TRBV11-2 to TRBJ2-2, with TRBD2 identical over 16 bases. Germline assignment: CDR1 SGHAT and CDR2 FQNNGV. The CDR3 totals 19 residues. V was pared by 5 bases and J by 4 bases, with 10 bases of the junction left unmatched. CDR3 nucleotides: TGTGCCAGCAGCCAAAAGGGACTAGCGGGGGGGCGTGGCACCGGGGAGCTGTTTTTT. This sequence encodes CASSQKGLAGGRGTGELFF.

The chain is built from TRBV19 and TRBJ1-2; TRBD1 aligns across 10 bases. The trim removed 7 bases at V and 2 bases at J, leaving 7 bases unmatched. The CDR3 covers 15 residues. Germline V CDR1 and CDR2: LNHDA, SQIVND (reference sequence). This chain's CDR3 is CASIWTGGSNYGYTF. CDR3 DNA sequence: TGTGCCAGTATTTGGACAGGGGGTTCCAACTATGGCTACACCTTC.

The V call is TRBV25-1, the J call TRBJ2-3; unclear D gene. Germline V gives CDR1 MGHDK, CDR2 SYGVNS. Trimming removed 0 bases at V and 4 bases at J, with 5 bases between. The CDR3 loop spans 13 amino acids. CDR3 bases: TGTGCCAGCAGTGAATATCTGTCAGATACGCAGTATTTT. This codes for CASSEYLSDTQYF.

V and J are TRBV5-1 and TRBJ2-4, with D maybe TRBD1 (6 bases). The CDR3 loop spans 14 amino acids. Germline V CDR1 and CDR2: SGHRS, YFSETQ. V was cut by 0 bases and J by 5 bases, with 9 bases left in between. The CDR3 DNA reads TGCGCCAGCAGCTTGGGGACAGACGAAAACATTCAGTACTTC. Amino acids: CASSLGTDENIQYF.

CDR3 sequence (DNA): TGTGCCAGCAGACCCGGGACAGGGTTAGAGAAACTGTTTTTT. This encodes CASRPGTGLEKLFF. This sequence joins TRBV7-9 and TRBJ1-4, with 9 bases lining up with TRBD1. The CDR3 covers 14 residues. Germline assignment: CDR1 SEHNR and CDR2 FQNEAQ (reference sequence). V shed 6 bases and J 11 bases; nucleotides not matched to a gene: 10. Full variable domain (missing parts from reference TRBV7-9 and TRBJ1-4): DTGVSQNPRHKITKRGQNVTFRCDPISEHNRLYWYRQTLGQGPEFLTYFQNEAQLEKSRLLSDRFSAERPKGSFSTLEIQRTEQGDSAMYLCASRPGTGLEKLFFGSGTQLSVL.

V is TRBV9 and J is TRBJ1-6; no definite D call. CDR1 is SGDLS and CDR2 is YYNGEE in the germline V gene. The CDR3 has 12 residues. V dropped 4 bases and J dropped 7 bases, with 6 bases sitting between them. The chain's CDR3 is CASSNTNSPLHF. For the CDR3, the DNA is TGTGCCAGCAGCAACACCAATTCACCCCTCCACTTT. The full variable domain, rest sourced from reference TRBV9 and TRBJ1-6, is DSGVTQTPKHLITATGQRVTLRCSPRSGDLSVYWYQQSLDQGLQFLIQYYNGEERAKGNILERFSAQQFPDLHSELNLSSLELGDSALYFCASSNTNSPLHFGNGTRLTVT.

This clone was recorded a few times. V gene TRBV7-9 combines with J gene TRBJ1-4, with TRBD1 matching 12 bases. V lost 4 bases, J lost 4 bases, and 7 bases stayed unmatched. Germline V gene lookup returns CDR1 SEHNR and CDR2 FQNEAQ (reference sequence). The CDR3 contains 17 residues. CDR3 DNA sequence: TGTGCCAGCAGCTCCCGGGACAGGGGGCGTGGTAATGAAAAACTGTTTTTT. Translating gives CASSSRDRGRGNEKLFF.

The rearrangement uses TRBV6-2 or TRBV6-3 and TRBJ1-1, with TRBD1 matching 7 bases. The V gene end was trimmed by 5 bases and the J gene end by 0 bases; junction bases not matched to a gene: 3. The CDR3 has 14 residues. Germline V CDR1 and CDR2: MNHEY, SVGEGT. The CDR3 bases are TGTGCCAGCAGTAAGACAGGGCTGAACACTGAAGCTTTCTTT. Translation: CASSKTGLNTEAFF.

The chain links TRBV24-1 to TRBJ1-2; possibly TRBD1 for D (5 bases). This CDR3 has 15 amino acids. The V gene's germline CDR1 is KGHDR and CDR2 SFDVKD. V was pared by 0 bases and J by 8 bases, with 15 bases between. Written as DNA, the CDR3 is TGTGCCACCAGTGATTTGCGGGTTTCAGGGCAGGGCTACACCTTC. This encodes CATSDLRVSGQGYTF.

CDR3 sequence reads: CASSSRTSGGIYEQYF. The CDR3 DNA is TGTGCCAGCAGCTCCCGGACTAGCGGGGGGATCTACGAGCAGTACTTC. The chain couples TRBV3-1 (or the pseudogene TRBV3-2) to TRBJ2-7, with 14 nucleotides matching TRBD2. The germline gives CDR1 LGHDT, CDR2 YNNKEL (reference sequence). The V segment lost 5 bases and the J segment 3 bases; nucleotides outside the gene matches: 6. This CDR3 contains 16 residues.

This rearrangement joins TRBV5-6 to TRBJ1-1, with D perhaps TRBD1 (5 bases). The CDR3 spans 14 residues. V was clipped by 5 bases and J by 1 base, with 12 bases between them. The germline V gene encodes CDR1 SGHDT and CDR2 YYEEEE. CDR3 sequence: CASRGGSSNTEAFF. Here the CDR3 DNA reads TGTGCCAGCAGGGGGGGTTCCTCGAACACTGAAGCTTTCTTT.

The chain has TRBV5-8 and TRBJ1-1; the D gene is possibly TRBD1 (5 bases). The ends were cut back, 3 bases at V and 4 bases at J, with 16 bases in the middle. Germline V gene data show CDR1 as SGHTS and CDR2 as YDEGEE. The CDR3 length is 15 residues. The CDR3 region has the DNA TGTGCCAGCAGCTGGGCGGGACCCGGAACCACTGAAGCTTTCTTT. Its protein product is CASSWAGPGTTEAFF.

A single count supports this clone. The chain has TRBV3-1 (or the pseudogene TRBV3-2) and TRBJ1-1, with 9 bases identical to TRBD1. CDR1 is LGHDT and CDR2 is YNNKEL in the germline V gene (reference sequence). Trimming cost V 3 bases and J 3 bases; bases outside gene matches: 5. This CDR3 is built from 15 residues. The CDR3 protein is CASSQGGQGDTEAFF. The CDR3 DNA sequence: TGTGCCAGCAGCCAGGGGGGACAGGGCGACACTGAAGCTTTCTTT.

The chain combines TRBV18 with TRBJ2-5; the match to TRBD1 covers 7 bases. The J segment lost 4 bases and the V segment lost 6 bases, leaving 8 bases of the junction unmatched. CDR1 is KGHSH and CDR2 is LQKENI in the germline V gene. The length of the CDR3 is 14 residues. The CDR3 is CASSPTGVAETQYF. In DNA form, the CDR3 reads TGTGCCAGCTCCCCAACAGGGGTGGCAGAGACCCAGTACTTC.

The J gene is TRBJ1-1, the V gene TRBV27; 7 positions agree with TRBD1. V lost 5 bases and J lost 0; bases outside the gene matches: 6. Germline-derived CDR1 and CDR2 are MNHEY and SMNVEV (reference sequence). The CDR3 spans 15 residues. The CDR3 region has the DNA TGTGCCAGCAGTCCAACGACAGGGATGAACACTGAAGCTTTCTTT. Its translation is CASSPTTGMNTEAFF.

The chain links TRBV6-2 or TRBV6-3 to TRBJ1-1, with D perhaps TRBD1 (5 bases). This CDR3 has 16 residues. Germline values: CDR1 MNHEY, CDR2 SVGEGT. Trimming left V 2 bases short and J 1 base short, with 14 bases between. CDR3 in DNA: TGTGCCAGCAGTTACGGATGGGCAGGGAAGAACACTGAAGCTTTCTTT. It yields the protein CASSYGWAGKNTEAFF.

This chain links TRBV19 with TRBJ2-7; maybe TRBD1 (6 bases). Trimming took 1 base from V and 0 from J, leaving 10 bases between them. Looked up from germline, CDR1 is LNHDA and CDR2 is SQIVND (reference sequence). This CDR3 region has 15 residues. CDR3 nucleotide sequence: TGTGCCAGTAGTATAGCGGCCAGGGGCTCCTACGAGCAGTACTTC. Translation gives CASSIAARGSYEQYF.

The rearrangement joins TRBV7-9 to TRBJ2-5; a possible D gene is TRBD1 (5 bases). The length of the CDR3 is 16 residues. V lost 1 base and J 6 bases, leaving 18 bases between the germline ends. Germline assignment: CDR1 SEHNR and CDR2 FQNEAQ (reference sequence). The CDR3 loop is CASSLEAQGPRKTQYF. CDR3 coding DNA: TGTGCCAGCAGCTTAGAAGCTCAGGGCCCTCGTAAGACCCAGTACTTC.